Listed below are T cell receptor beta chains from one sample, sequenced in a study of blood T cell repertoires in COVID-19. Repertoires were generated with immunoSEQ multiplex PCR, while TCRdb's copy carries only in-frame clones and drops some. The table records 250,000 to 350,000 clones, over 80% of them present only once. The sample taken for sequencing was PBMCs or T cells enriched from blood (not recorded which). The receptors originated from a woman in her late teens or twenties who had recovered from COVID-19. CDR3s include the opening cysteine and the closing phenylalanine or tryptophan. Each record gives: D gene, J gene, clone size, V gene, CDR3 protein, CDR3 DNA. The D gene is left open where the match is weak. Size is stated for part of the rows, as once, few or many counts, or as a class when the clone is expanded.

-,TRBJ1-1,-,TRBV28,CAILGPRGTEAFF,TGTGCCATCCTTGGCCCGCGGGGCACTGAAGCTTTCTTT
TRBD1,TRBJ1-3,-,TRBV6-2/TRBV6-3,CASSWTGRSTIYF,TGTGCCAGCAGTTGGACAGGGCGTAGCACCATATATTTT
-,TRBJ1-2,-,TRBV7-8,CASSGRRESYGYTF,TGTGCCAGCAGCGGCAGGAGGGAGAGCTATGGCTACACCTTC
-,TRBJ2-7,-,TRBV7-2,CASSLQAGTYEQYF,TGTGCCAGCAGCTTACAGGCAGGGACCTACGAGCAGTACTTC
TRBD2,TRBJ2-3,once,TRBV9,CASSVVASGITDTQYF,TGTGCCAGCAGCGTAGTGGCTAGCGGGATAACAGATACGCAGTATTTT
TRBD2,TRBJ2-2,-,TRBV18,CASSPRTASGRLDTGELFF,TGTGCCAGCTCACCACGTACGGCTAGCGGGAGATTAGACACCGGGGAGCTGTTTTTT
-,TRBJ1-5,-,TRBV28,CASSFWAGSNQPQHF,TGTGCCAGCAGTTTCTGGGCAGGAAGCAATCAGCCCCAGCATTTT
TRBD1,TRBJ1-1,-,TRBV5-1,CASSLDRGPTNTEAFF,TGCGCCAGCAGCCTTGACAGGGGGCCGACGAACACTGAAGCTTTCTTT
-,TRBJ1-3,once,TRBV7-2,CASSLWANGNTIYF,TGTGCCAGCAGCTTATGGGCAAATGGAAACACCATATATTTT
-,TRBJ1-6,-,TRBV14,CASSRGSSYNSPLHF,TGTGCCAGCAGCCGCGGTAGCTCCTATAATTCACCCCTCCACTTT
-,TRBJ2-3,-,TRBV27,CASSLLSGHRTGSDTQYF,TGTGCCAGCAGTTTATTGAGTGGACACAGGACGGGCTCCGATACGCAGTATTTT
-,TRBJ2-5,-,TRBV6-5,CASTRRQYQETQYF,TGTGCCAGCACTAGACGGCAGTACCAAGAGACCCAGTACTTC
-,TRBJ1-5,-,TRBV20-1,CSARVDQPQHF,TGCAGTGCTCGGGTTGATCAGCCCCAGCATTTT
TRBD1,TRBJ1-2,-,TRBV30,CAWKRWVDRGERNYGYTF,TGTGCCTGGAAACGGTGGGTGGACAGGGGGGAGCGTAACTATGGCTACACCTTC
-,TRBJ1-1,-,TRBV21-1,CASSKGETEAFF,TGTGCCAGCAGCAAAGGGGAGACTGAAGCTTTCTTT
-,TRBJ2-7,once,TRBV28,CASSQLWDTLNRYEQYF,TGTGCCAGCAGTCAACTTTGGGACACACTGAACCGTTACGAGCAGTACTTC
TRBD2,TRBJ2-1,-,TRBV7-3,CASRPSGERYNEQFF,TGTGCCAGCAGGCCTAGCGGGGAACGCTACAATGAGCAGTTCTTC
-,TRBJ1-3,-,TRBV20-1,CSASSGSAGNTIYF,TGCAGTGCTAGTTCCGGGAGTGCCGGAAACACCATATATTTT
TRBD2,TRBJ2-1,-,TRBV19,CASSSLAGGSYNEQFF,TGTGCCAGTAGTTCCCTAGCGGGAGGCTCCTACAATGAGCAGTTCTTC
-,TRBJ2-2,-,TRBV5-1,CASSLGPSNTGELFF,TGCGCCAGCAGCTTGGGCCCTAGCAACACCGGGGAGCTGTTTTTT
-,TRBJ1-4,-,TRBV5-8,CASSSVQGEKLFF,TGTGCCAGCAGCTCGGTCCAGGGGGAAAAACTGTTTTTT
-,TRBJ2-1,-,TRBV3-1/TRBV3-2,CASSQESGYNEQFF,TGTGCCAGCAGCCAAGAATCCGGCTACAATGAGCAGTTCTTC
TRBD1,TRBJ2-7,-,TRBV4-3,CASSQEIGQALGEQYF,TGCGCCAGCAGCCAAGAGATCGGACAGGCCCTTGGCGAGCAGTACTTC
-,TRBJ1-2,-,TRBV23-1,CASSRRGDYYGYTF,TGCGCCAGCAGTCGCAGGGGAGATTACTATGGCTACACCTTC
-,TRBJ1-5,-,TRBV6-5,CASSYGRDQPQHF,TGTGCCAGCAGTTATGGGAGAGATCAGCCCCAGCATTTT
-,TRBJ1-6,-,TRBV4-1,CASSQVGSSPLHF,TGCGCCAGCAGCCAAGTGGGGAGTTCACCCCTCCACTTT
TRBD1,TRBJ1-2,-,TRBV4-1,CASRPTGTGTYGYTF,TGCGCCAGCAGGCCCACCGGGACAGGTACCTATGGCTACACCTTC
-,TRBJ2-3,once,TRBV29-1,CSVELGGSTDTQYF,TGCAGCGTAGAGCTTGGCGGTAGCACAGATACGCAGTATTTT
-,TRBJ1-1,-,TRBV19,CATAPGTVTEAFF,TGTGCCACAGCTCCCGGGACTGTCACTGAAGCTTTCTTT
-,TRBJ1-2,-,TRBV19,CASSIPGHPTNYGYTF,TGTGCCAGTAGTATTCCGGGACACCCGACGAACTATGGCTACACCTTC
-,TRBJ1-5,-,TRBV6-5,CASSYGQIHLPQHF,TGTGCCAGCAGCTATGGACAGATCCATCTGCCCCAGCATTTT
-,TRBJ1-4,-,TRBV15,CATSIGISNEKLFF,TGTGCCACCAGCATCGGTATAAGTAATGAAAAACTGTTTTTT